Only a few counts were recorded for the clone carrying this TCR beta chain. This sample is drawn from a study of shared clonotypes between healthy human individuals. The CDR3 extends over 14 amino acids. Trimming left V 4 bases short and J 5 bases short, with 15 bases between. The V gene's germline CDR1 is SGHRS and CDR2 YFSETQ. The protocol was immunoSEQ multiplex PCR, while the TCRdb copy is restricted to in-frame clones and leaves out a portion. The sample shows 600,000 to 750,000 clones, 72% of them seen only once. The clonotype was recovered from a woman aged 30 to 39 in good health. The chain combines TRBV5-1 with TRBJ1-1, with D hard to call. Material: memory CD4+ T cells sorted from blood. The subset is: CD45RA-negative fraction. CDR3 DNA sequence: TGCGCCAGCAGCAAAGTGGACGGGGAGACTGAAGCTTTCTTT. Its translation is CASSKVDGETEAFF.